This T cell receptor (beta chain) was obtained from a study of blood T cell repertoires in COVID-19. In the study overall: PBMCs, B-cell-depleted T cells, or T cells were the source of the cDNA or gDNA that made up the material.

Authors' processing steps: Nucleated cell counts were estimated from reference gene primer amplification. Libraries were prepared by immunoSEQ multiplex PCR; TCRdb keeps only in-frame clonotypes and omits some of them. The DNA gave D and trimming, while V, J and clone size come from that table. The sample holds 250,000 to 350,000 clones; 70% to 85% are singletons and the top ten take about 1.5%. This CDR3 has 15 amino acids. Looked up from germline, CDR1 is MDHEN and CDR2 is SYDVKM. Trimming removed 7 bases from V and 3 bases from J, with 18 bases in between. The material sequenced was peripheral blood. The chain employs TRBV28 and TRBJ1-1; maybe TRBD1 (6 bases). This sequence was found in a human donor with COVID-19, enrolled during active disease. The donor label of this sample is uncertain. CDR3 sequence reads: CASIQYRARDTEAFF. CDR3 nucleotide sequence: TGTGCCAGCATCCAATACAGGGCGCGAGACACTGAAGCTTTCTTT. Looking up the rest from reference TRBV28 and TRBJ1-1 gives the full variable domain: DVKVTQSSRYLVKRTGEKVFLECVQDMDHENMFWYRQDPGLGLRLIYFSYDVKMKEKGDIPEGYSVSREKKERFSLILESASTNQTSMYLCASIQYRARDTEAFFGQGTRLTVV.